This TCR beta chain comes out of a study of regulatory T cells in long-lasting Graves disease. The CDR3 has 13 amino acids. The germline V gene encodes CDR1 SGHTS and CDR2 YDEGEE. The time point was: newly diagnosed GD, antithyroid drugs for less than 3 months. There was RNA extracted from PBMCs, and the TCR library was made from it. As to this clonotype: Its antigen is as yet unknown. A far larger clone is only one base removed, so a read error is likely.

Through Arm-PCR of CDR3 regions and iRepertoire HTBI primers, TCR beta libraries were built. Each CDR3 protein is one row after TCRdb ran MiXCR on the multiplex PCR reads. In the table there are around 420,000 distinct CDR3 sequences, less than 20% of which are singletons. Regarding the study as a whole: The TCR repertoire of persistent Graves' patients was less diverse than that of newly diagnosed ones.

Sequencing used peripheral blood mononuclear cells (PBMCs), obtained at new diagnosis, from a patient treated with antithyroid drugs. The clonotype comes from a female donor with Graves disease. The chain links TRBV5-8 to TRBJ2-1; D is undetermined. The CDR3 loop reads CASGLSGSNEQFF. In DNA, the CDR3 is TGTGCCAGCGGCTTGTCGGGCAGCAATGAGCAGTTCTTC.